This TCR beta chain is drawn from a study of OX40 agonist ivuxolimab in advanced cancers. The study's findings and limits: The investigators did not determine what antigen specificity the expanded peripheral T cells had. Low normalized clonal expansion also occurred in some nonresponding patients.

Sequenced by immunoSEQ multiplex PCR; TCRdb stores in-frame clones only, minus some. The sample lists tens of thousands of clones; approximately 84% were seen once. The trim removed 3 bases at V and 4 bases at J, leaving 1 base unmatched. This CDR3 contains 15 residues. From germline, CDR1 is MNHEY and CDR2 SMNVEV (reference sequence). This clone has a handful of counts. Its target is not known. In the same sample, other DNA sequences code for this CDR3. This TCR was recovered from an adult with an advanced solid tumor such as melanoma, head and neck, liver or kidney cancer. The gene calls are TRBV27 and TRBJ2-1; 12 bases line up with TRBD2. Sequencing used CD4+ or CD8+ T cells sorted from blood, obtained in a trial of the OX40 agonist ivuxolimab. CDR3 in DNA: TGTGCCAGCAGTTTGACTAGCGGGAGTTACAATGAGCAGTTCTTC. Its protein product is CASSLTSGSYNEQFF.